This TCR beta chain appears in the sequencing data of a study of CD8 T cells in Susac syndrome. Germline V gives CDR1 MNHNY, CDR2 SVGAGI (reference sequence). CDR3 size: 13 residues. Trimming stripped 8 bases from V and 7 bases from J, with 15 bases between. Points from the study as a whole: Susac CD8+ clonal expansion peaked in TEMRA cells and active patients.

Reverse transcription of about 0.45 to 1 ug RNA used random hexamers. One entry per CDR3 protein, called by TCRdb with MiXCR from the immunoSEQ multiplex PCR reads. Seen here are under 90,000 distinct CDR3 sequences, 85% to 95% observed once, and the top ten hold roughly 0.44%. Regarding this clonotype: Its target is unknown.

This receptor was taken from a human donor with Susac syndrome. The source material was CD8+ T cells from PBMCs. This chain links TRBV6-6 with TRBJ1-5, with D possibly matching TRBD1 (5 bases). In DNA form, the CDR3 reads TGTGCCAGCGGTCTAGATGGGGACCAGCCCCAGCATTTT. Residues: CASGLDGDQPQHF.